This TCR beta chain was obtained from a study of shared clonotypes between healthy human individuals. Germline-derived CDR1 and CDR2 are MGHRA and YSYEKL. There are 15 residues in the CDR3. With 1 base removed from V and 0 bases from J, the gap between germline ends came to 7 bases. Assay used: immunoSEQ multiplex PCR; TCRdb lists only in-frame clones, some missing. The sample has roughly 2.1 million clones, about 93% seen once. Terminally differentiated effector memory CD45RA+ cells were excluded from the naive CD8 cells, which were CD45RO-negative and positively selected for CCR7. The clonotype was recovered from a man aged 18 to 29 in good health. Some clones in this sample may be carry-over from other donors' samples. Specimen: naive CD8+ T cells from PBMCs. J is TRBJ1-3 and V is TRBV4-1, with D uncertain. The CDR3 bases are TGCGCCAGCAGCCAAGGGCCGCTCTCTGGAAACACCATATATTTT. This codes for CASSQGPLSGNTIYF.